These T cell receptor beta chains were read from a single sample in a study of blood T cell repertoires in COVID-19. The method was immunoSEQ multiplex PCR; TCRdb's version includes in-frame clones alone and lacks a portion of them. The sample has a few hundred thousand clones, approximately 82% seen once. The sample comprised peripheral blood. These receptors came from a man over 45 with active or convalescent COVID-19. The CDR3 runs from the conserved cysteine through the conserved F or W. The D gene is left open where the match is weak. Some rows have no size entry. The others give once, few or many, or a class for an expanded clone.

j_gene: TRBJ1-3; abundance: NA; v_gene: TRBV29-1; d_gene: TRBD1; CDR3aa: CSVLGSGQGVNTIYF; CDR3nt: TGCAGCGTGCTCGGATCGGGACAGGGAGTAAACACCATATATTTT
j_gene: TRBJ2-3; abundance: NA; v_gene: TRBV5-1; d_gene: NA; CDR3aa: CASSTVVGANTDTQYF; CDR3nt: TGCGCCAGCAGCACCGTCGTAGGGGCTAACACAGATACGCAGTATTTT
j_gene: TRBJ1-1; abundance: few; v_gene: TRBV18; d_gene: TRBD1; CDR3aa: CASSPPRQGDTEAFF; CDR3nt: TGTGCCAGCTCACCACCGCGACAGGGAGACACTGAAGCTTTCTTT
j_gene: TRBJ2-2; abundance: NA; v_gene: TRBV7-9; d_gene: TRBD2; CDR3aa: CASDLAGASTGELFF; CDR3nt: TGTGCCAGCGACCTAGCGGGGGCCAGCACCGGGGAGCTGTTTTTT
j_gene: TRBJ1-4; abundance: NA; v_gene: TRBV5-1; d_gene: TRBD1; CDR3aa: CASSIGQGREKLFF; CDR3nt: TGCGCCAGCAGCATCGGACAGGGGCGCGAAAAACTGTTTTTT
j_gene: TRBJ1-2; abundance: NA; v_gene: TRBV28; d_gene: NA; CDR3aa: CASSLNSPAGYTF; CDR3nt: TGTGCCAGCAGTTTAAACTCGCCTGCTGGCTACACCTTC
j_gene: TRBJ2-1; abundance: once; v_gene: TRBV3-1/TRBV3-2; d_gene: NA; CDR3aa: CASSQGSGPGLNEQFF; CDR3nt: TGTGCCAGCAGCCAAGGTAGCGGTCCTGGGCTCAATGAGCAGTTCTTC
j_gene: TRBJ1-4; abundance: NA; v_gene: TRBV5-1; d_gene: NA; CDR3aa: CASSASRGGGPNEKLFF; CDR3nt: TGCGCCAGCAGCGCCTCCCGCGGCGGGGGGCCTAATGAAAAACTGTTTTTT
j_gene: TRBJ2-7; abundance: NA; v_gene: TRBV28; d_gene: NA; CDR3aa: CASRPPEPYEQYF; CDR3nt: TGTGCCAGCAGGCCCCCAGAACCCTACGAGCAGTACTTC
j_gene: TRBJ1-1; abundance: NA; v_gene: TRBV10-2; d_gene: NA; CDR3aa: CASSESGQTEAFF; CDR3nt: TGCGCCAGCAGTGAGTCCGGACAGACTGAAGCTTTCTTT
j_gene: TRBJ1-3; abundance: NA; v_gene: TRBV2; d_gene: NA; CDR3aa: CASIEGLVPGNTIYF; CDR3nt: TGTGCCAGCATAGAGGGTCTGGTCCCTGGAAACACCATATATTTT
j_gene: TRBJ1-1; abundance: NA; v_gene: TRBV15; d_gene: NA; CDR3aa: CATSRDQMGGTEAFF; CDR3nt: TGTGCCACCAGCCGTGACCAGATGGGAGGCACTGAAGCTTTCTTT
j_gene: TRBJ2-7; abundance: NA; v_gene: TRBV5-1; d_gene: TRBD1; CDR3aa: CASSLAGQGAYEQYF; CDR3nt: TGCGCCAGCAGCTTGGCGGGACAGGGGGCCTACGAGCAGTACTTC
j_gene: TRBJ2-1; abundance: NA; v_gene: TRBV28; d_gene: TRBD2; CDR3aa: CASSPVAGNSYNEQFF; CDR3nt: TGTGCCAGCAGCCCCGTAGCGGGAAACTCCTACAATGAGCAGTTCTTC
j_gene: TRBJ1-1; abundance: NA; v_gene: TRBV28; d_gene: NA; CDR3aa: CASSLGRGPQRTEAFF; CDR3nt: TGTGCCAGCAGCCTGGGGCGGGGACCCCAAAGAACTGAAGCTTTCTTT
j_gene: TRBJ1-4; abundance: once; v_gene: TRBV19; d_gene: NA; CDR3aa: CASSTGETTNEKLFF; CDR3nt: TGTGCCAGTAGTACAGGGGAGACAACTAATGAAAAACTGTTTTTT
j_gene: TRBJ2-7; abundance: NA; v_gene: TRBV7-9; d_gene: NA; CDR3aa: CASSLVSSAYEQYF; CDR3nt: TGTGCCAGCAGCTTAGTATCTAGCGCGTACGAGCAGTACTTC
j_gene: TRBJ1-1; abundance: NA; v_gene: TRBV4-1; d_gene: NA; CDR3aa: CASSPNSREGITEAFF; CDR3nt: TGCGCCAGCAGCCCCAATTCCCGGGAGGGGATCACTGAAGCTTTCTTT
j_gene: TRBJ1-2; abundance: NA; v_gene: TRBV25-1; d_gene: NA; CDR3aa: CASSGIQEWGYGYTF; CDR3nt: TGTGCCAGCAGTGGGATACAGGAATGGGGCTATGGCTACACCTTC
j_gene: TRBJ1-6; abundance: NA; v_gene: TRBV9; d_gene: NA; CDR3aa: CASSPPGGNSPLHF; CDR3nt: TGTGCCAGCAGCCCCCCGGGGGGGAATTCACCCCTCCACTTT
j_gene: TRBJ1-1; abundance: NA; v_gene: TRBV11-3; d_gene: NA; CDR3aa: CASSLNSAPGTEAFF; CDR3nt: TGTGCCAGCAGCTTAAATTCCGCCCCGGGAACTGAAGCTTTCTTT
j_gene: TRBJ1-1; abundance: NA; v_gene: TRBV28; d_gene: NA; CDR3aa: CASTGISNTEAFF; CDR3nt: TGTGCCAGCACCGGGATTTCTAACACTGAAGCTTTCTTT
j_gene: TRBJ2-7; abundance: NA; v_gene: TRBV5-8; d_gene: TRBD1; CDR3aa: CASSTVRGQDEQYF; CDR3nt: TGTGCCAGCAGCACCGTCAGGGGGCAGGACGAGCAGTACTTC
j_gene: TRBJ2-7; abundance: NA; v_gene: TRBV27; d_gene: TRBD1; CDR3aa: CASGIRQGSYEQYF; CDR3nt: TGTGCCAGCGGGATCCGACAGGGTTCCTACGAGCAGTACTTC
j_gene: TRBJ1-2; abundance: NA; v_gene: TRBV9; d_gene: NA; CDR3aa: CASSPRERTYYGYTF; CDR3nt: TGTGCCAGCAGCCCTCGGGAGCGAACCTACTATGGCTACACCTTC
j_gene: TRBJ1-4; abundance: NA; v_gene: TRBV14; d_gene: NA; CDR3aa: CASSRRRGADEKLFF; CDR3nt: TGTGCCAGCAGCCGTCGCCGGGGGGCTGACGAAAAACTGTTTTTT
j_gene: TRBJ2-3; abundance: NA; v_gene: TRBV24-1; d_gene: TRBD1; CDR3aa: CATSAWDSESGDTQYF; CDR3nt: TGTGCCACCAGTGCCTGGGACAGCGAGAGCGGAGATACGCAGTATTTT
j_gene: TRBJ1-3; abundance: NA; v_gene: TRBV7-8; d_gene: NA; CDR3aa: CASSERTNTIYF; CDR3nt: TGTGCCAGCAGCGAGAGAACAAACACCATATATTTT
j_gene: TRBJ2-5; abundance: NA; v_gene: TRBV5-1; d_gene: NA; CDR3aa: CASSLGQPETQYF; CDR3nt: TGCGCCAGCAGCTTGGGACAGCCGGAGACCCAGTACTTC
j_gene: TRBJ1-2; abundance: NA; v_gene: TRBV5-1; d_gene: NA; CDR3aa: CASSWSALTYGYTF; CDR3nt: TGCGCCAGCAGCTGGTCTGCTCTAACCTATGGCTACACCTTC
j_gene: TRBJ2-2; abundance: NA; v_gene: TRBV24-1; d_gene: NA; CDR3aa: CATSSTSITGELFF; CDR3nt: TGTGCCACCAGTTCTACGTCAATTACCGGGGAGCTGTTTTTT